These 9 T cell receptor beta chains were sequenced from one sample in a study of PD-1 blockade in classical Hodgkin lymphoma. Profiling relied on immunoSEQ multiplex PCR, and the TCRdb table lists in-frame clones only, not all of them. Of about 6,500 clones listed, roughly 80% are singletons. Exposure to brentuximab vedotin varied, and each patient had relapsed following autologous stem cell transplantation. The material was peripheral blood mononuclear cells (PBMCs), obtained at baseline. Source of these receptors: a human donor with classical Hodgkin lymphoma.

The gene calls are TRBV27 and TRBJ1-1; D is uncertain. This CDR3 comprises 16 residues. Germline V CDR1 and CDR2: MNHEY, SMNVEV (reference sequence). V was shortened by 5 bases and J by 5 bases, with 21 bases between the two germline ends. CDR3 protein: CASSPFARVPPTEAFF. As DNA, the CDR3 is TGTGCCAGCAGTCCCTTTGCCCGGGTACCCCCAACTGAAGCTTTCTTT.

J is TRBJ2-7 and V is TRBV27, with TRBD2 matching over 15 bases. The CDR3 consists of 17 residues. CDR1 is MNHEY, CDR2 SMNVEV, per germline (reference sequence). Trimming cost V 3 bases and J 6 bases; bases outside gene matches: 9. This CDR3 is CASSFRTSGRVSREQYF. CDR3 coding DNA: TGTGCCAGCAGTTTTAGGACTAGCGGGAGGGTGAGTCGCGAGCAGTACTTC.

This chain connects TRBV5-6 to TRBJ1-5; the D is unclear. The CDR3 is 13 residues long. Between the trimmed V and J ends, which lost 0 bases and 5 bases, there was a span of 6 bases. Germline lookup yields CDR1 SGHDT and CDR2 YYEEEE. The CDR3 sequence: CASSLGGDQPQHF. DNA for the CDR3: TGTGCCAGCAGCTTGGGAGGCGATCAGCCCCAGCATTTT.

On this clone itself: The sample contains more than one DNA sequence encoding this CDR3. The chain couples TRBV28 to TRBJ1-5; D remains ambiguous. Germline V gene data show CDR1 as MDHEN and CDR2 as SYDVKM. V lost 4 bases and J lost 0, with 7 bases in between. CDR3 length: 14 amino acids. CDR3 sequence: CASSYKFSNQPQHF. The CDR3 region has the DNA TGTGCCAGCAGTTACAAATTTAGCAATCAGCCCCAGCATTTT. Together with reference TRBV28 and TRBJ1-5, the CDR3 gives the full variable domain: DVKVTQSSRYLVKRTGEKVFLECVQDMDHENMFWYRQDPGLGLRLIYFSYDVKMKEKGDIPEGYSVSREKKERFSLILESASTNQTSMYLCASSYKFSNQPQHFGDGTRLSIL.

Only one count was recorded for this clone. The rearrangement joins TRBV11-3 to TRBJ1-1; 10 bases fit TRBD1. V lost 5 bases to trimming and J lost 0 bases; unmatched junction nucleotides: 6. The CDR3 consists of 16 residues. CDR1 and CDR2 from the germline V gene are SGHNT and YENEEA. The DNA for the CDR3 is TGTGCCAGCAGCGCCCGGGACAGGGGTATGAACACTGAAGCTTTCTTT. Translation gives CASSARDRGMNTEAFF.

On this clone: Germline and junction disagree at one end, which may indicate a read error. J is TRBJ2-2 and V is TRBV7-7, with TRBD1 matching 7 bases. Germline V gives CDR1 SSHAT, CDR2 FNYEAQ (reference sequence). The CDR3 has 16 amino acids. The CDR3: CASSLVDQGDTGELFF. The CDR3 DNA is TGTGCTAGCAGCTTAGTCGATCAGGGGGACACCGGGGAGCTGTTTTTT. The full variable domain, completed using reference TRBV7-7 and TRBJ2-2, is GAGVSQSPRYKVTKRGQDVTLRCDPISSHATLYWYQQALGQGPEFLTYFNYEAQPDKSGLPSDRFSAERPEGSISTLTIQRTEQRDSAMYRCASSLVDQGDTGELFFGEGSRLTVL.

This clone has more than one count but fewer than ten. The chain employs TRBV6-5 and TRBJ1-1; TRBD1 might be the D (5 bases). The CDR3 runs 15 residues. Per germline, CDR1 MNHEY and CDR2 SVGAGI. The V end lost 5 bases, the J end lost 3 bases, and 16 bases lay between the germline ends. The CDR3 spells CASSQGTAGHTEAFF. In DNA, the CDR3 is TGTGCCAGCAGTCAAGGGACGGCGGGACACACTGAAGCTTTCTTT.

V usage is TRBV28 and J usage is TRBJ2-3; the D gene is possibly TRBD2 (6 bases). The CDR3 spans 13 residues. Germline-derived CDR1 and CDR2 are MDHEN and SYDVKM. The ends were cut back, 8 bases at V and 4 bases at J, with 13 bases in the middle. The CDR3 sequence is CASLAGRADTQYF. The CDR3 coding sequence is TGTGCCAGCTTGGCGGGAAGGGCAGATACGCAGTATTTT.

J is TRBJ2-5 and V is TRBV5-1, with unresolved D. This CDR3 has 14 residues. Germline values: CDR1 SGHRS, CDR2 YFSETQ. V was cut by 3 bases and J by 5 bases, with 14 bases left in between. CDR3 DNA: TGCGCCAGCAGCTACGCCCCACCGCAGGAGACCCAGTACTTC. Protein sequence: CASSYAPPQETQYF.